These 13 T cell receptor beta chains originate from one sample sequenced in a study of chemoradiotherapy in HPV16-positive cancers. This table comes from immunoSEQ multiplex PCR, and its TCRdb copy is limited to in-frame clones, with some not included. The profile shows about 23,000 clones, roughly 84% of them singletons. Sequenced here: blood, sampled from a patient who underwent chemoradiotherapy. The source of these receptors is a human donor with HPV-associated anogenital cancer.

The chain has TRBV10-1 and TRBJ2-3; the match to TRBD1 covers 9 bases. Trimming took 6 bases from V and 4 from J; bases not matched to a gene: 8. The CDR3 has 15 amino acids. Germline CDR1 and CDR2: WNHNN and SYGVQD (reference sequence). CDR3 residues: CASRPGTGRADTQYF. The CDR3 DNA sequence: TGCGCCAGCAGACCCGGGACAGGGAGGGCAGATACGCAGTATTTT.

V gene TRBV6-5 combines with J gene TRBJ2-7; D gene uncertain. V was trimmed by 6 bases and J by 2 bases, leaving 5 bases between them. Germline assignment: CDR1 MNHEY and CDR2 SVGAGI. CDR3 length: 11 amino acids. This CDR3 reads CASSPAYEQYF. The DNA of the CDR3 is TGTGCCAGCAGCCCCGCCTACGAGCAGTACTTC.

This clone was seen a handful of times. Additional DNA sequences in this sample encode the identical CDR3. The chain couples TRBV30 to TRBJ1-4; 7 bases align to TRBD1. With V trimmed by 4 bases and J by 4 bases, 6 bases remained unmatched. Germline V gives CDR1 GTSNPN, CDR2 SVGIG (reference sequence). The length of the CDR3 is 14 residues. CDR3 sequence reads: CAWNLRGGNEKLFF. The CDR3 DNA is TGTGCCTGGAACCTCAGGGGGGGTAATGAAAAACTGTTTTTT.

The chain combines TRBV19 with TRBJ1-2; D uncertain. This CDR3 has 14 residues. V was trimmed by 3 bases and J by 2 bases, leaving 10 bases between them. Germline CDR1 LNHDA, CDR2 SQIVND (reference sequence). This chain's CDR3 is CASSIGVKNYGYTF. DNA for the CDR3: TGTGCCAGTAGTATTGGGGTTAAAAACTATGGCTACACCTTC. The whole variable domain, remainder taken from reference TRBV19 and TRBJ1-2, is DGGITQSPKYLFRKEGQNVTLSCEQNLNHDAMYWYRQDPGQGLRLIYYSQIVNDFQKGDIAEGYSVSREKKESFPLTVTSAQKNPTAFYLCASSIGVKNYGYTFGSGTRLTVV.

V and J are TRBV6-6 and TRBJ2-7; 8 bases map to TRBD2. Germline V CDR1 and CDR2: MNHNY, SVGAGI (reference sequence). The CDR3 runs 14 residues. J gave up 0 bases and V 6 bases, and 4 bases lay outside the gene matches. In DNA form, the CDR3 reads TGTGCCAGCAGACAGCGGGAGAGCTCCTACGAGCAGTACTTC. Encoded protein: CASRQRESSYEQYF.

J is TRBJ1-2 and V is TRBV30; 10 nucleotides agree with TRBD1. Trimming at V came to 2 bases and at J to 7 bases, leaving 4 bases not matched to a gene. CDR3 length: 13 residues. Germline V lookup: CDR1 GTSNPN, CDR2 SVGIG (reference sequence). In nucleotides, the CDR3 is TGTGCCTGGAGTCCGGGACAGGGGTCTGGCTACACCTTC. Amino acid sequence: CAWSPGQGSGYTF.

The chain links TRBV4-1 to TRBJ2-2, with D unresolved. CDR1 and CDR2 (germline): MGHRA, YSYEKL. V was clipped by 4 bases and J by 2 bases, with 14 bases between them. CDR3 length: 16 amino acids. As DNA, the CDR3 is TGCGCCAGCAGCCCGCAAGGGCGGTTAAACACCGGGGAGCTGTTTTTT. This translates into CASSPQGRLNTGELFF.

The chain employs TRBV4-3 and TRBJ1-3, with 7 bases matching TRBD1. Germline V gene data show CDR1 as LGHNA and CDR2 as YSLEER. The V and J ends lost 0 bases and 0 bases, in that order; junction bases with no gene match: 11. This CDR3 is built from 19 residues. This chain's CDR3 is CASSQDWHRGTFSGNTIYF. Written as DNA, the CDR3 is TGCGCCAGCAGCCAAGATTGGCACAGGGGCACCTTCTCTGGAAACACCATATATTTT.

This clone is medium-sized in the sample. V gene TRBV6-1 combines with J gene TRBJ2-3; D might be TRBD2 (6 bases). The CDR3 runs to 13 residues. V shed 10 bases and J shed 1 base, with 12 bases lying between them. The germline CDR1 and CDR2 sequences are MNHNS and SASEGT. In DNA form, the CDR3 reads TGTGCCACCGGGACTGGGGGCACAGATACGCAGTATTTT. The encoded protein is CATGTGGTDTQYF.

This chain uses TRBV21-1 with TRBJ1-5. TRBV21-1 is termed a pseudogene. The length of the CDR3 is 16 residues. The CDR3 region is CASSKIWVTSNQPQHF. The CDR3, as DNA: TGTGCCAGCAGCAAAATCTGGGTTACGAGCAATCAGCCCCAGCATTTT.

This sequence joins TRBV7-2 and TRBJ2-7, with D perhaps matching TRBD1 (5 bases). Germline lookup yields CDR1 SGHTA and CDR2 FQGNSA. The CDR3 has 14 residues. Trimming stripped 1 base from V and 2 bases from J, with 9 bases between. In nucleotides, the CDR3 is TGTGCCAGCAGCTTAGTGCAGGGCGCCTACGAGCAGTACTTC. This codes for CASSLVQGAYEQYF.

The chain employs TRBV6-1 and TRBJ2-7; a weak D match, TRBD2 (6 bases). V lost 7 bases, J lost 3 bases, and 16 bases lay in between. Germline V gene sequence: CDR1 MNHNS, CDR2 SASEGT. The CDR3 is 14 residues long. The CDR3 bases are TGTGCCAGCAAAAGAGATCGGGGGAACTACGAGCAGTACTTC. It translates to CASKRDRGNYEQYF.

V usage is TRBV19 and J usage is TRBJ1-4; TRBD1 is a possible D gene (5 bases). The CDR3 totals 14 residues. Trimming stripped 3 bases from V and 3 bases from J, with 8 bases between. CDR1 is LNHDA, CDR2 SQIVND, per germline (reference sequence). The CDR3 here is CASSMGDSNEKLFF. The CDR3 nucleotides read TGTGCCAGTAGTATGGGGGACTCTAATGAAAAACTGTTTTTT.